This T cell receptor (beta chain) was retrieved from a study of T cell changes during pregnancy in multiple sclerosis (dated by TCRdb to between 2018 and 2021). Regarding the complete study: Changes in the T cell repertoire over the course of pregnancy were examined in this study in women with multiple sclerosis.

The library was produced with the immunoSEQ multiplex PCR assay. TCRdb took over this immuneACCESS table, retaining in-frame rearrangements with V and J assigned. Such tables are incomplete; in checked studies, under half of the missing clones stem from an unresolved V gene, and the remainder is unexplained. This sample lists 35,000 to 45,000 clones; approximately 92% were detected once. The ten largest account for 1.2% of the sample. The CDR3 measures 15 amino acids from cysteine to phenylalanine. This entry keeps only the CDR3 DNA: 45 bases, framed from base 1. Deletion took 8 bases off V and 2 bases off J, with a span of 17 bases between the germline ends. Reading the germline V gene gives CDR1 SGHVS and CDR2 FQNEAQ. A note on this clone: The antigen it recognizes is unknown. No much larger clone exists at a distance of one base, and base qualities are not known.

The TCR comes from a female donor with multiple sclerosis, enrolled in a pregnancy study. Sequences were derived from peripheral blood, sampled before pregnancy. The rearranged chain carries TRBV7-8 and TRBJ2-3; a tentative D match to TRBD2 spans 6 bases. In nucleotide form, the sequence is TGTGCCAGCGAACTAACCGGGACTCACACAGATACGCAGTATTTT. It is translated as CASELTGTHTDTQYF.